The 16 T cell receptor beta chains reported below all come from one sample, sequenced in a study of T cells after somatic rescue of genetic block. The assay was immunoSEQ multiplex PCR, and TCRdb's table has in-frame clones only and misses some. The sample holds about 15,000 clones; 55% to 75% are singletons and the top ten take 13% to 15%. Sequences were obtained from peripheral blood mononuclear cells (PBMCs). The receptors stem from a boy between 5 and 17 years old.

The rearrangement joins TRBV5-4 to TRBJ1-2; D gene unclear. This CDR3 contains 15 residues. Trimming took off 0 bases at V and 0 bases at J, with 9 bases between the two ends. Germline loops: CDR1 SGHNT, CDR2 YYREEE (reference sequence). CDR3 loop: CASSLDYLANYGYTF. The DNA of the CDR3 is TGTGCCAGCAGCTTGGATTACCTAGCTAACTATGGCTACACCTTC.

The chain links TRBV28 to TRBJ1-2, with D uncertain. This CDR3 has 11 residues. Trimming removed 7 bases at V and 6 bases at J, with 9 bases between. The germline CDR1 and CDR2 sequences are MDHEN and SYDVKM. This CDR3 reads CASNYGNGYTF. DNA of the CDR3: TGTGCCAGCAACTATGGAAATGGCTACACCTTC.

V is TRBV5-6 and J is TRBJ1-5, with 11 bases aligning to TRBD1. The CDR3 is 16 amino acids. Per the germline V gene, CDR1 is SGHDT and CDR2 is YYEEEE. V lost 0 bases and J lost 4; bases outside the gene matches: 3. CDR3 DNA: TGTGCCAGCAGCTTGGGGACAGGGGGCTGGAATCAGCCCCAGCATTTT. Translation: CASSLGTGGWNQPQHF.

This rearrangement joins TRBV4-1 to TRBJ1-4; D is unresolved. From germline, CDR1 is MGHRA and CDR2 YSYEKL. The CDR3 length is 15 residues. V was pared by 3 bases and J by 0 bases, with 8 bases between. The CDR3 DNA reads as TGCGCCAGCAGCCACGGGTCTGCAACTAATGAAAAACTGTTTTTT. Its translation: CASSHGSATNEKLFF.

J is TRBJ2-6 and V is TRBV7-9, with unresolved D. Trimming took 0 bases from V and 1 from J, leaving 4 bases between them. Germline V gene data show CDR1 as SEHNR and CDR2 as FQNEAQ (reference sequence). This CDR3 has 15 residues. The CDR3: CASSLAGSGANVLTF. CDR3 DNA: TGTGCCAGCAGCTTAGCCGGGTCTGGGGCCAACGTCCTGACTTTC.

V and J are TRBV19 and TRBJ1-3; TRBD1 is a possible D gene (6 bases). CDR3 length equals 16 residues. Germline loops: CDR1 LNHDA, CDR2 SQIVND (reference sequence). V was clipped by 3 bases and J by 2 bases, with 14 bases between them. The CDR3 protein is CASSITTGPAGNTIYF. CDR3 nucleotide sequence: TGTGCCAGTAGTATCACCACAGGGCCTGCTGGAAACACCATATATTTT.

This chain connects TRBV27 to TRBJ2-7; D unclear. The CDR3 has 14 residues. V was pared by 5 bases and J by 7 bases, with 18 bases between. Germline-derived CDR1 and CDR2 are MNHEY and SMNVEV (reference sequence). The CDR3 sequence: CASSPTYSLREQYF. CDR3 nucleotides: TGTGCCAGCAGTCCTACATACTCTCTACGGGAGCAGTACTTC.

The rearrangement links TRBV5-6 to TRBJ2-3; TRBD1 matches at 9 bases. V gave up 2 bases and J gave up 0 bases; unmatched junction bases: 4. The CDR3 runs to 16 residues. CDR1 SGHDT and CDR2 YYEEEE come from the germline V gene. CDR3 in DNA: TGTGCCAGCAGCTTCCGGACAGGGGCTAGCACAGATACGCAGTATTTT. Its protein product is CASSFRTGASTDTQYF.

J is TRBJ2-2 and V is TRBV6-5, with unresolved D. The CDR3 totals 13 residues. Germline V gene data show CDR1 as MNHEY and CDR2 as SVGAGI. Between the trimmed V and J ends, which lost 0 bases and 1 base, there was a span of 0 bases. The CDR3 DNA reads as TGTGCCAGCAGTTACTCGAACACCGGGGAGCTGTTTTTT. Translation gives CASSYSNTGELFF.

This chain uses TRBV19 with TRBJ2-3; D gene unclear. V lost 2 bases, J lost 2 bases, and 8 bases lay in between. The CDR3 has 14 amino acids. Germline CDR1 reads LNHDA; CDR2 reads SQIVND (reference sequence). This CDR3 reads CASSIKAFTDTQYF. CDR3 coding DNA: TGTGCCAGTAGTATAAAGGCCTTCACAGATACGCAGTATTTT.

There are a few counts of this clone. The chain links TRBV7-9 to TRBJ2-7; 9 nucleotides agree with TRBD1. Germline CDR1 reads SEHNR; CDR2 reads FQNEAQ (reference sequence). The CDR3 is 14 residues long. J lost 3 bases, V lost 0 bases, and 0 bases had no gene match. CDR3 in amino acids: CASSLAGQGYEQYF. The CDR3 bases are TGTGCCAGCAGCTTAGCGGGACAGGGCTACGAGCAGTACTTC.

This sequence joins TRBV5-6 and TRBJ2-2, with TRBD1 matching 7 bases. CDR3 length equals 15 residues. The J segment lost 3 bases and the V segment lost 0 bases, leaving 2 bases of the junction unmatched. The germline CDR1 and CDR2 sequences are SGHDT and YYEEEE. CDR3 nucleotides: TGTGCCAGCAGCTTGGGGGACAGAGACACCGGGGAGCTGTTTTTT. It codes for CASSLGDRDTGELFF.

The V and J genes are TRBV11-3 and TRBJ2-2, with 8 bases that match TRBD2. Germline V gene data show CDR1 as SGHNT and CDR2 as YENEEA. The V gene end was trimmed by 6 bases and the J gene end by 1 base; junction bases not matched to a gene: 4. The CDR3 covers 15 residues. The CDR3 is CASRSGRGNTGELFF. DNA for the CDR3: TGTGCCAGCAGAAGCGGGAGAGGGAACACCGGGGAGCTGTTTTTT.

The V call is TRBV27, the J call TRBJ2-7; D possibly matches TRBD1 or TRBD2 (5 bases each). This CDR3 spans 16 amino acids. Looked up from germline, CDR1 is MNHEY and CDR2 is SMNVEV (reference sequence). Trimming took off 4 bases at V and 2 bases at J, with 18 bases between the two ends. The CDR3 region is CASSWGRGRDTYEQYF. The DNA for the CDR3 is TGTGCCAGCAGTTGGGGTCGGGGACGGGATACCTACGAGCAGTACTTC.

This clone was seen a handful of times. V and J are TRBV27 and TRBJ2-7, with 7 bases that match TRBD1. Germline CDR1 and CDR2: MNHEY and SMNVEV (reference sequence). The CDR3 has 17 residues. V gave up 5 bases and J gave up 2 bases; unmatched junction bases: 15. The CDR3 DNA reads TGTGCCAGCAGTCGACGCCCTCCGGGACAGAGAGCCTACGAGCAGTACTTC. Residues: CASSRRPPGQRAYEQYF.

This chain joins TRBV5-1 and TRBJ2-3; 9 bases are a match to TRBD1. The CDR3 runs 15 residues. V shed 5 bases and J 6 bases; nucleotides not matched to a gene: 10. CDR1 and CDR2 from the germline V gene are SGHRS and YFSETQ. Here the CDR3 DNA reads TGCGCCAGCAGGAGCCAGGGACAGGGACCGGATACGCAGTATTTT. This sequence encodes CASRSQGQGPDTQYF.